These T cell receptor beta chains were read from a single sample in a study of blood T cell repertoires in COVID-19. This table comes from immunoSEQ multiplex PCR, and its TCRdb copy is limited to in-frame clones, with some not included. Of about 250,000 clones listed, approximately 82% are singletons. The sequenced material came from peripheral blood. The source is a woman over 75 with active or convalescent COVID-19. The CDR3 runs from the conserved cysteine through the conserved F or W.

V | CDR3
TRBV4-2 | CASSPRDNSGNTIYF
TRBV4-1 | CASSQLAGWYNEQFF
TRBV7-9 | CASSRTGDTEAFF
TRBV3-1/TRBV3-2 | CASSQHLAGRSSYNEQFF
TRBV30 | CAWRGDTENSPLHF
TRBV5-1 | CASSLVAGRTDTQYF
TRBV2 | CASSEGPGLDEQYF
TRBV28 | CASSPREYQPQHF
TRBV5-1 | CASSEGQGSYEQYF
TRBV9 | CASSVGPQETQYF